This TCR beta chain was recorded in a study of beta chain features in type 1 diabetes (dated by TCRdb to the late 2010s). In terms of the full investigation: No differences in mean age, gender distribution, total cell number or subset yield were found between patients and healthy donors. Across all samples, around 100 million sorted cells were examined, and cell number per subset correlated strongly with RNA yield. The study compared TCRB repertoires of sorted circulating CD4+ T cell subsets between recently diagnosed type 1 diabetes patients and matched healthy donors. Naive and central memory subsets were obtained from all 30 or so donors, but regulatory and stem cell-like memory subsets were isolated from only 8 patients and 8 healthy donors. Broader findings and caveats from the paper: Patients with type 1 diabetes made fewer insertions and deleted more nucleotides at VDJ recombination sites, implying thymic rearrangement abnormalities. Only small numbers of individuals were included in the HLA sub-analyses, which left unresolved whether HLA type had any influence on TCRB rearrangement. PCR may preferentially amplify shorter templates, but because patient and control samples were amplified and corrected together, any resulting skew would affect both groups equally. Because cDNA rather than genomic DNA was sequenced, highly expressing activated cells could have been over-represented, although no difference in activation and CD3 levels was found between groups. Naive, central memory and regulatory TCRB repertoires appeared to be more similar among patients than among healthy donors. In all four CD4+ subsets, TCRB CDR3 length was moderately but significantly shorter in type 1 diabetes patients.

All of the isolated RNA was reverse transcribed with the High Capacity cDNA Reverse Transcription Kit, so expressed TCRB transcripts were sequenced. Naive, central memory and regulatory T cell samples underwent deep immunoSEQ sequencing, averaging about 3.57 million total reads per sample. After sorted cells were lysed in RLT buffer, RNA was extracted with DNase-treated RNeasy Micro or Mini kits, with the choice depending on cell number. To prevent cross-contamination, every cell subset was processed on its own, while patient and healthy donor samples were processed together. Using the immunoSEQ multiplex PCR, TCRB sequences were amplified from cDNA into 87-bp fragments spanning the CDR3 region. Amplicons were sequenced on the Illumina HiSeq platform. From the authors' description of their analysis: Synthetic template baselines were used to correct PCR bias computationally, reads within Hamming distance 2 were collapsed, and singletons that could not be merged were discarded. Reads were aligned against IMGT so that V, D and J genes, CDR3 length and insertions or deletions at six rearrangement sites could be assigned. Within each subset, clonotype counts were normalized to sorted cell number, after which true diversity and Gini coefficients were computed with the tcR R package. Repertoire sharing was quantified using the overlap coefficient calculated on TCRB nucleotide sequences. Out-of-frame TCRB sequences from naive cells were analyzed as a proxy for the pre-selection repertoire. Drawn from immuneACCESS, this table holds only the in-frame rearrangements with V and J called that TCRdb kept. Clones are partly lost; checked studies trace under half to an unresolved V gene and leave the rest unexplained. V, J and clone size derive from that table, while D and trimming were established from the DNA sequence. The sample includes hundreds of thousands of clones, with about 14% observed a single time. The ten largest clonotypes hold just under 0.04% of the sample.

From each donor, a single peripheral blood sample of around 120 mL on average was drawn into heparinised tubes. A BD FACSAria II and a panel including CD45RO, CCR7, CD25, CD127, CD95 and CD27 were used to sort naive, central memory, regulatory and stem cell-like memory CD4+ T cells. Every sorted population had a purity above 95%. Right away, PBMCs were isolated by Lymphoprep density gradient centrifugation and were stained directly, with no culture step. To minimize batch effects, samples were stained and sorted in pairs, one healthy donor with one patient per experiment. To note about this clone: No antigen is known for it. Base qualities are missing; no much larger clone stands one base away.

The CDR1 and CDR2 encoded by the germline V gene are MGHRA and YSYEKL. From the cysteine up to the phenylalanine, the CDR3 has a length of 17 residues. The entry retains the CDR3 DNA only, 51 bases that are in frame from base 1. V is trimmed back by 4 bases and J by 9 bases, and the junction contains 14 bases that no gene match accounts for. This chain joins TRBV4-1 to TRBJ2-1, with 11 bases matching TRBD2. The sequencing input was naive CD4+ T cells from blood. Sample cell subset or site, as interpreted from the label and publication: true naive CD4+ T cells. The TCR sequence derives from a man younger than 35 with type 1 diabetes. The bases read TGCGCCAGCAGCCCCGGACTAGCGGGCCTCGATAGTAGTGAGCAGTTCTTC. This is translated as CASSPGLAGLDSSEQFF.